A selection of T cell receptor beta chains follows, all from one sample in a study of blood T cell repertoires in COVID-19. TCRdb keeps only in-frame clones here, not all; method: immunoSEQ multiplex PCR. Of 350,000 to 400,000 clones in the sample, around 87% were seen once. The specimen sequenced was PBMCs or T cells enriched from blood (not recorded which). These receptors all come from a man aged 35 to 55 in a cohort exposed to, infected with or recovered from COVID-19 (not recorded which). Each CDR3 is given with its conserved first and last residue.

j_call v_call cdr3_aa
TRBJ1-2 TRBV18 CASSPESRANYGYTF
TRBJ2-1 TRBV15 CATSGRLAGAKNEQFF
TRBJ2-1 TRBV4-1 CASSQDGTVNYNEQFF
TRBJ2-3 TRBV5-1 CASSEAGQETDTQYF
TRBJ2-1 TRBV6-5 CASSPTLGDKRFF
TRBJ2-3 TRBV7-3 CASSPAGTSGSDTQYF
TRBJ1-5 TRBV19 CASSIGEIPEQPQHF
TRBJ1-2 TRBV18 CASSPDREPNYGYTF
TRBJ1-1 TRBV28 CASSPAGDRVNTEAFF
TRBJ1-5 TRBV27 CASSFRGQPQHF
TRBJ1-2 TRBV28 CASSKQGRDYGYTF
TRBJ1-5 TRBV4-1 CASSQDRQGPNQPQHF
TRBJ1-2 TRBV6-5 CASSYSIGGATYGYTF
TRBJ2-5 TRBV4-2 CASSQSPDTGRQTQYF